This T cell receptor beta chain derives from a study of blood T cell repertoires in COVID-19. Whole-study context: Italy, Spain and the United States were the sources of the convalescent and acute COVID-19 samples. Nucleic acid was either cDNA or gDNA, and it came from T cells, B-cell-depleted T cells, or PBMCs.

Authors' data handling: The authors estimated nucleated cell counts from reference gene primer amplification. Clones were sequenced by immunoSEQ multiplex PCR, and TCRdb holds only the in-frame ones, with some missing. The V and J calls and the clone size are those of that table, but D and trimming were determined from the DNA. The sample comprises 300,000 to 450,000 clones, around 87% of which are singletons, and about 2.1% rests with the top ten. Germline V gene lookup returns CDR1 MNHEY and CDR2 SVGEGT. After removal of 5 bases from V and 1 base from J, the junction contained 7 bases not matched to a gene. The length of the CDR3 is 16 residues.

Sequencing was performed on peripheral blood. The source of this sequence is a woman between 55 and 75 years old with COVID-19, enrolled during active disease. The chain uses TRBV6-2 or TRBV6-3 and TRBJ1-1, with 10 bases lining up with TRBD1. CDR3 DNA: TGTGCCAGCAGTCCCCCGGGACAGGGGCCGAACACTGAAGCTTTCTTT. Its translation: CASSPPGQGPNTEAFF.